This T cell receptor beta chain was identified in a study of blood T cells in healthy people across ages. A second about 7 to 12 cycle PCR used barcoded and J-beta primers. TCRdb re-called the 5' RACE reads with MiXCR, one entry per CDR3 protein. Of approximately 1.5 million distinct CDR3 sequences listed, roughly 43% are singletons. The CDR3 sequence is 13 residues long. Trimming removed 6 bases from V and 7 bases from J, with 16 bases in between. Germline V gene data show CDR1 as LGHDT and CDR2 as YNNKEL (reference sequence). The sample taken for sequencing was blood. This chain joins TRBV3-1 and TRBJ2-7; D is uncertain. The receptor comes from a woman aged 18-29 years in good health. The CDR3 DNA sequence: TGTGCCAGCAGTAGAGACCGATTCGGGGAGCAGTACTTC. It codes for CASSRDRFGEQYF.